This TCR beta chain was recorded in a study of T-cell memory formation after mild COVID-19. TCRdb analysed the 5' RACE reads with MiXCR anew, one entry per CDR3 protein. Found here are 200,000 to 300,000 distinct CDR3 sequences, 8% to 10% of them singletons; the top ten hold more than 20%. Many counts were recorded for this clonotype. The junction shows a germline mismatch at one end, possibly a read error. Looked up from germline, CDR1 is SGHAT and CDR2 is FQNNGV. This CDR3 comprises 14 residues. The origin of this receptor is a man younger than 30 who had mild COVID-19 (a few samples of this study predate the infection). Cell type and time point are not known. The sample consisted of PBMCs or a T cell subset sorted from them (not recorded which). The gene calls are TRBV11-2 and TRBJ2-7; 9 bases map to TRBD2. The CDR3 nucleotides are TGTGCCAGCGCTCCCGGGCGGGGGGGGACTTACCTGAGCTTC. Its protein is CASAPGRGGTYLSF.